The rows below give T cell receptor beta chains drawn from one sample of a study of blood T cell repertoires in COVID-19. Clones were sequenced by immunoSEQ multiplex PCR, and TCRdb holds only the in-frame ones, with some missing. This table holds over 90,000 clones, approximately 79% found once. The material sequenced was peripheral blood. The receptors were gathered from a man in his 70s with COVID-19, enrolled during active disease. Each CDR3 is given with its conserved first and last residue. Each record gives: V gene, clone size, CDR3 protein. The listing skips clone size in some rows; elsewhere it reads once, few, many or a size class.

>TRBV7-8|.
CASSLVLAVGDTQYF
>TRBV6-4|few
CASSDSGPENEQFF
>TRBV6-1|.
CASSEQGSRPQHF
>TRBV7-2|.
CASSSSPGTPGEQYF
>TRBV5-1|.
CASSLAVSGVNTEAFF
>TRBV4-3|.
CASSQARGEGNEQFF
>TRBV28|.
CASSLAGSSTDTQYF
>TRBV7-8|.
CASSTLGGGWSTDTQYF
>TRBV7-3|.
CASSSLTSLNTEAFF
>TRBV7-2|.
CASSFKQGAGIQYF
>TRBV7-8|few
CASSSTGGYGNTIYF
>TRBV7-9|.
CASSPNLGYTF
>TRBV12-3/TRBV12-4|.
CASSLAQNQPQHF
>TRBV20-1|.
CSARIRDRNFF
>TRBV18|few
CASSPLAGEQFF
>TRBV5-6|.
CASSHPKRDATLNTEAFF
>TRBV24-1|.
CATSDLGLAEETQYF
>TRBV7-3|.
CASRTGRNTGELFF
>TRBV29-1|.
CSVTLAGGGYEQYF
>TRBV7-9|once
CASSAEPGQGKYGYTF
>TRBV6-5|.
CASSYVGQGASYTF
>TRBV19|.
CASSISDRGLYGYTF
>TRBV2|.
CASSEDRSFSGANVLTF
>TRBV7-3|few
CASSFGPLETQYF
>TRBV7-8|.
CASSLKSYEQYF
>TRBV15|.
CATSRDGQPQHF
>TRBV28|.
CASSPTGLAGVSYNEQFF
>TRBV5-1|.
CASSFALRNSYNEQFF
>TRBV9|.
CASSVGPSGTYEQYF
>TRBV3-1/TRBV3-2|.
CASSQDPNYGYTF
>TRBV5-1|once
CASSKGLAGVETQYF
>TRBV7-7|.
CASSLSLNTEAFF